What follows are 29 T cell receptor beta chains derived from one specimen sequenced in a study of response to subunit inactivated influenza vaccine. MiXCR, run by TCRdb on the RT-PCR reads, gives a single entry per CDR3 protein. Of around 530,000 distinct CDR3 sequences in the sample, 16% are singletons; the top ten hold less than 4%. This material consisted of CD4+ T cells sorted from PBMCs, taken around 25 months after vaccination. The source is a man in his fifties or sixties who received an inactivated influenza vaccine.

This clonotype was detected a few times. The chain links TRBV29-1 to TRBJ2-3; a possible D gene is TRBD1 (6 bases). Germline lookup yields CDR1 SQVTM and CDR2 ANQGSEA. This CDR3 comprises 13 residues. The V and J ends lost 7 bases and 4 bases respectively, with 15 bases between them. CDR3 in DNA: TGCAGCGGGGGACAAGGACGGCCAGATACGCAGTATTTT. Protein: CSGGQGRPDTQYF.

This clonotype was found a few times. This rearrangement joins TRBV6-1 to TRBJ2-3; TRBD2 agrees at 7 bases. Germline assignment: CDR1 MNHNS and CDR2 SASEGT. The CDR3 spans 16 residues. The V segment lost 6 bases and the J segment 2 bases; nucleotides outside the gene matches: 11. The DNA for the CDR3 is TGTGCCAGCAGGAAAGGGCGGGGGATAGACACAGATACGCAGTATTTT. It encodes CASRKGRGIDTDTQYF.

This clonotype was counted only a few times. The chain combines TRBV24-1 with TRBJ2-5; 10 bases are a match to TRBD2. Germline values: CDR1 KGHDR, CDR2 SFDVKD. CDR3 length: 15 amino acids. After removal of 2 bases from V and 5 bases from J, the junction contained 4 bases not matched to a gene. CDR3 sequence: CATSDSAGGLETQYF. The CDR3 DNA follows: TGTGCCACCAGTGATTCAGCGGGAGGGTTGGAGACCCAGTACTTC.

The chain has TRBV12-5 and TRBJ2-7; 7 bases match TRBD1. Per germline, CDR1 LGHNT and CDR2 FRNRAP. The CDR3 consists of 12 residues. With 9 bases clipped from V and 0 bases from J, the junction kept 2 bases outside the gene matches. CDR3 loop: CARDRNSYEQYF. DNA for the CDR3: TGTGCTAGGGACAGGAACTCCTACGAGCAGTACTTC.

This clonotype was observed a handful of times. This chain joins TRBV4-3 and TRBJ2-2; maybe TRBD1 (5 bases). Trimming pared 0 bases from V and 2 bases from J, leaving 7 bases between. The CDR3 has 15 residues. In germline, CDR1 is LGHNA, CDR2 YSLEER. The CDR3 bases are TGCGCCAGCAGCCAAGAGGACACTAACACCGGGGAGCTGTTTTTT. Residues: CASSQEDTNTGELFF.

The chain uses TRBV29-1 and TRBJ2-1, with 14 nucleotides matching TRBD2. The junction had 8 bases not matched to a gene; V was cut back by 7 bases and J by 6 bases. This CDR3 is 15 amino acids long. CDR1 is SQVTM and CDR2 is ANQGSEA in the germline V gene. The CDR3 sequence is CSAIHGTSGSNEQFF. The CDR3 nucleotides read TGCAGCGCTATTCACGGGACTAGCGGGAGCAATGAGCAGTTCTTC.

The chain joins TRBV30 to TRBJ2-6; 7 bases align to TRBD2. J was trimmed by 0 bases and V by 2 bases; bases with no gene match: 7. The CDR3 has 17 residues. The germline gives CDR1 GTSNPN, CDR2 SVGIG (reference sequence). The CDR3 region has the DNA TGTGCCTGGAGTACGGGGGGTACCGTCTCTGGGGCCAACGTCCTGACTTTC. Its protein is CAWSTGGTVSGANVLTF.

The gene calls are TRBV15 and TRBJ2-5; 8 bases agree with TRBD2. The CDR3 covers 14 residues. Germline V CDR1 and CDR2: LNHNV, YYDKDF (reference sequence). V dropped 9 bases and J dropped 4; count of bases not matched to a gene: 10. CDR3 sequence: CATSRGGALETQYF. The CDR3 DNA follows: TGTGCCACTTCTCGGGGGGGGGCCCTAGAGACCCAGTACTTC.

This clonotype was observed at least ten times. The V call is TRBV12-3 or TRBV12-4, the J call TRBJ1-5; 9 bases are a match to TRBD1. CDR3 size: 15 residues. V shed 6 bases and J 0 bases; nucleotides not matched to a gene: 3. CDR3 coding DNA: TGTGCCAGCAGGACAGGGGGGGTTAGCAATCAGCCCCAGCATTTT. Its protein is CASRTGGVSNQPQHF.

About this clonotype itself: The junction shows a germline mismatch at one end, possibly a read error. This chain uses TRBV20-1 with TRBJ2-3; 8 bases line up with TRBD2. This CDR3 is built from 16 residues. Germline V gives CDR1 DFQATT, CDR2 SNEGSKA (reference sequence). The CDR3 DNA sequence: TGCAGTGCCAGAGGGTTTGCGGGGGGTCTCGCGCGAACGCAGTATTTT. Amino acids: CSARGFAGGLARTQYF.

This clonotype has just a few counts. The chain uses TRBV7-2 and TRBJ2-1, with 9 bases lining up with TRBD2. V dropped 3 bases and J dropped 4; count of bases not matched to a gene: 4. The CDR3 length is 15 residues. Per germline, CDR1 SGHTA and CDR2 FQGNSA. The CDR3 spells CASSFGGGVYNEQFF. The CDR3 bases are TGTGCCAGCAGCTTTGGCGGGGGGGTTTACAATGAGCAGTTCTTC.

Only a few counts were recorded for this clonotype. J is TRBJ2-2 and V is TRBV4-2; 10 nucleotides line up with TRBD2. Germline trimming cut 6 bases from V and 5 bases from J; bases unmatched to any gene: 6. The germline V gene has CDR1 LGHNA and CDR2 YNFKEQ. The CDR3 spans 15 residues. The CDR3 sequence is CASRVAGGGTGELFF. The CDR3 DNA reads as TGTGCCAGCAGGGTAGCGGGAGGAGGAACCGGGGAGCTGTTTTTT.

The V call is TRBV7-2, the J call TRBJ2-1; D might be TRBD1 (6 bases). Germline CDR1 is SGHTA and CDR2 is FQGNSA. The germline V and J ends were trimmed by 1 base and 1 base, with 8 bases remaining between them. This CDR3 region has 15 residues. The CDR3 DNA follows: TGTGCCAGCAGCTTAGGAGGACAGTCCTACAATGAGCAGTTCTTC. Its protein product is CASSLGGQSYNEQFF.

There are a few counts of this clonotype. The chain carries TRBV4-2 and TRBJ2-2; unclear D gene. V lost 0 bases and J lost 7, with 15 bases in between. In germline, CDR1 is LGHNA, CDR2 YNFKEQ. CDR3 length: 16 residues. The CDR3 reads CASSQDVGLCLGELFF. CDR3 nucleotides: TGTGCCAGCAGCCAAGATGTGGGCCTATGTCTCGGGGAGCTGTTTTTT.

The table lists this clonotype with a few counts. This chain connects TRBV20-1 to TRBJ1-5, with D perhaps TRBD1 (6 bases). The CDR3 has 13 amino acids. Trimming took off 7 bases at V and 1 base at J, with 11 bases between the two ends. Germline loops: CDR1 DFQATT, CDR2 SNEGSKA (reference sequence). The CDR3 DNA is TGCAGTGGGCAGGGGACAAGCAATCAGCCCCAGCATTTT. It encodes CSGQGTSNQPQHF.

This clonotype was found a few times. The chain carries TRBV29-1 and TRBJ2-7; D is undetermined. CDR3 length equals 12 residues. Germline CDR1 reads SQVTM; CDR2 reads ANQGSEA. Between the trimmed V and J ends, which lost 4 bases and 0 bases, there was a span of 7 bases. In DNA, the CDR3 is TGCAGCGTTGGTTATAGCTCCTACGAGCAGTACTTC. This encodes CSVGYSSYEQYF.

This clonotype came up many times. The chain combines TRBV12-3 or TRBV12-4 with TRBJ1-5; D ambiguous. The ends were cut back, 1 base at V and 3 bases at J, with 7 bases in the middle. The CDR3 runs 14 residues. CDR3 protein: CASSLGRINQPQHF. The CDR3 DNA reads TGTGCCAGCAGTTTAGGCCGGATCAATCAGCCCCAGCATTTT.

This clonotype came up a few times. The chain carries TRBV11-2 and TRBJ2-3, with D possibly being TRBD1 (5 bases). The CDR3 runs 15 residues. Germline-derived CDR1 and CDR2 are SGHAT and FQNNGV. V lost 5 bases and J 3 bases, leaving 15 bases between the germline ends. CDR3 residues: CASSRAPGQTDTQYF. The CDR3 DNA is TGTGCCAGCAGCCGGGCGCCAGGGCAGACAGATACGCAGTATTTT.

The chain's CDR3 is CASSPSGGGNYEQYF. As DNA, the CDR3 is TGTGCCAGCAGCCCCTCCGGCGGGGGCAATTACGAGCAGTACTTC. The chain is built from TRBV3-1 and TRBJ2-7; TRBD2 might be the D (7 bases). V dropped 4 bases and J dropped 4 bases, with 17 bases sitting between them. Germline V gives CDR1 LGHDT, CDR2 YNNKEL (reference sequence). The CDR3 sequence is 15 residues long.

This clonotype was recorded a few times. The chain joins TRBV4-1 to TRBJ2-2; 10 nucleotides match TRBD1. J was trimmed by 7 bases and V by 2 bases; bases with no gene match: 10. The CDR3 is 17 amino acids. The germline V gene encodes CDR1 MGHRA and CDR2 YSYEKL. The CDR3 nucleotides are TGCGCCAGCAGCCAACTATTGAGGGGACAGGGGTTCGGGGAGCTGTTTTTT. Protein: CASSQLLRGQGFGELFF.

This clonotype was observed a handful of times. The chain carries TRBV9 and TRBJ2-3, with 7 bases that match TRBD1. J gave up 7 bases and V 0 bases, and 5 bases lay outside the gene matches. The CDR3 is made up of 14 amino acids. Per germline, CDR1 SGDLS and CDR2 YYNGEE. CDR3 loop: CASSVAGRGNTQYF. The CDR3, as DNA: TGTGCCAGCAGCGTAGCGGGCAGGGGGAATACGCAGTATTTT.

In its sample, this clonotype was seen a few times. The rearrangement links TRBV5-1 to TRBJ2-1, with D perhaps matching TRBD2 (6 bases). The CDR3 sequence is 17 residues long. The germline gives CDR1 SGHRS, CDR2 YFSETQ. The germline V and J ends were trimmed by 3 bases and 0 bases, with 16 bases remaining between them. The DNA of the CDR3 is TGCGCCAGCAGCTGGACGGCTAGCGTTAGCTCCTACAATGAGCAGTTCTTC. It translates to CASSWTASVSSYNEQFF.

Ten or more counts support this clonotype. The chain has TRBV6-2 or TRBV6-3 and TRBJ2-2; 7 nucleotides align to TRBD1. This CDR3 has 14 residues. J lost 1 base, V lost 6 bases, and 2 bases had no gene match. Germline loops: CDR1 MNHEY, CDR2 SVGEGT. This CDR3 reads CASRRQGNTGELFF. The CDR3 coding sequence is TGTGCCAGCAGACGACAGGGGAACACCGGGGAGCTGTTTTTT.

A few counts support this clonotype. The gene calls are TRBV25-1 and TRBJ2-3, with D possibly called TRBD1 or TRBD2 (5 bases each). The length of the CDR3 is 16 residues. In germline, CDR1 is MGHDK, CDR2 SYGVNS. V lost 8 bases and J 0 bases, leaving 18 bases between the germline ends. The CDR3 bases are TGTGCCAGCCTCATCAAACCAGGGACGAGCACAGATACGCAGTATTTT. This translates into CASLIKPGTSTDTQYF.

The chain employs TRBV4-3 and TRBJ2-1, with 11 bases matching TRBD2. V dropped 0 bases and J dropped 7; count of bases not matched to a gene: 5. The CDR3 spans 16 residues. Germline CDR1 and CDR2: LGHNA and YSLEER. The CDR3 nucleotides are TGCGCCAGCAGCCAAGATCTAGCGGGAGGAGGGAATGAGCAGTTCTTC. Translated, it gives CASSQDLAGGGNEQFF.

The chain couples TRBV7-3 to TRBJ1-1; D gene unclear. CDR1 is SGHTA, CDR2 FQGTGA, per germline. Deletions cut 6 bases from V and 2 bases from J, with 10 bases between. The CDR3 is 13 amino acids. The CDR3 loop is CASSSQSNTEAFF. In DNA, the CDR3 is TGTGCCAGCAGTTCTCAGAGTAACACTGAAGCTTTCTTT. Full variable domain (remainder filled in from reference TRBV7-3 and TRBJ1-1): GAGVSQTPSNKVTEKGKYVELRCDPISGHTALYWYRQSLGQGPEFLIYFQGTGAADDSGLPNDRFFAVRPEGSVSTLKIQRTERGDSAVYLCASSSQSNTEAFFGQGTRLTVV.

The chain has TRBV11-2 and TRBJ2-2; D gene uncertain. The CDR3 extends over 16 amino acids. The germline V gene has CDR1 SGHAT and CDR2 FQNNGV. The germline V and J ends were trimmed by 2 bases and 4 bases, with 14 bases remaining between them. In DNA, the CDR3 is TGTGCCAGCAGCTTATCCGGCTACATTGGCACCGGGGAGCTGTTTTTT. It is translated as CASSLSGYIGTGELFF.

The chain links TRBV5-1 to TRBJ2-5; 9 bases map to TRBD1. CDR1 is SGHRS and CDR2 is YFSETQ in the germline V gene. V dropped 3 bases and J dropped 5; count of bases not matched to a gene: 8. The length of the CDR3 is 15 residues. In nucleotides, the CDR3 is TGCGCCAGCAGCTCGGACAGGGGTCATCAGGAGACCCAGTACTTC. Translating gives CASSSDRGHQETQYF.

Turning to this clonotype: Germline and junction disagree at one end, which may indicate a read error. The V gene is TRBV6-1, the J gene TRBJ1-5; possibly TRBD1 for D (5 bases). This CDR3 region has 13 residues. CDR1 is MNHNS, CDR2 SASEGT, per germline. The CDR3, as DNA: TGTACCAGCAGTGAAGGGGGCAATCAGCCCCAGCATTTT. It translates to CTSSEGGNQPQHF.